This T cell receptor (beta chain) was profiled in a study of blood T cell repertoires in COVID-19. Cohorts were determined from participant-reported clinical history. Profiled with immunoSEQ multiplex PCR; TCRdb holds only in-frame clones, not every one. Of a few hundred thousand clones in the sample, 87% were seen once. This CDR3 contains 16 residues. V was cut by 4 bases and J by 5 bases, with 15 bases left in between. Germline CDR1 and CDR2: MRHNA and SNTAGT. V and J are TRBV6-4 and TRBJ1-6; D may be TRBD1 (6 bases). The sequenced material came from PBMCs or T cells enriched from blood (not recorded which). The origin of this receptor is a woman aged 25 to 45 who had recovered from COVID-19. CDR3 sequence: CASSGERQANNSPLHF. DNA for the CDR3: TGTGCCAGCAGTGGCGAGAGACAGGCGAATAATTCACCCCTCCACTTT.